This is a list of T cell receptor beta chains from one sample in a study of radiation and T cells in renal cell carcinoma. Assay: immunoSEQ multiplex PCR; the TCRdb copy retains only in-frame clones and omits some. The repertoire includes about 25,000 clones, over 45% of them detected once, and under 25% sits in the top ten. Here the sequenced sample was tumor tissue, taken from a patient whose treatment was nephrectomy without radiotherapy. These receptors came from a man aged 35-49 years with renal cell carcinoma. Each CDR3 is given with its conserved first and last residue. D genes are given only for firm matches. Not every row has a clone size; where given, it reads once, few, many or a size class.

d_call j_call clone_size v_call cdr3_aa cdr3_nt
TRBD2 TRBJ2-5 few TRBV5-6 CASKALAGAGGTQYF TGTGCCAGCAAGGCTCTAGCGGGAGCGGGGGGGACCCAGTACTTC
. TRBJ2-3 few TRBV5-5 CASSVTIETQYF TGTGCCAGCAGCGTGACAATCGAGACGCAGTATTTT
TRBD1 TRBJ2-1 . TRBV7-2 CASSLRTGLYNEQFF TGTGCCAGCAGCTTAAGGACAGGGTTGTACAATGAGCAGTTCTTC
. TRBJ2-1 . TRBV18 CASSFDPPSSYNEQFF TGTGCCAGCTCGTTTGACCCACCCAGCTCCTACAATGAGCAGTTCTTC
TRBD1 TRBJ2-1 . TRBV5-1 CASSSDRANEQFF TGCGCCAGCAGCTCGGACAGGGCAAATGAGCAGTTCTTC
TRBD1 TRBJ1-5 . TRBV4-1 CASSLAPGQAHQPQHF TGCGCCAGCAGCCTAGCCCCGGGACAGGCTCATCAGCCCCAGCATTTT
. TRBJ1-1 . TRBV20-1 CSAYKNTEAFF TGCAGTGCTTACAAGAACACTGAAGCTTTCTTT
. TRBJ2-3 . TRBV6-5 CASRGLRADTQYF TGTGCCAGCAGAGGGCTAAGGGCAGATACGCAGTATTTT
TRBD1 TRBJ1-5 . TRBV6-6 CASSQTGQGDQPQHF TGTGCCAGCAGTCAAACCGGACAGGGCGATCAGCCCCAGCATTTT
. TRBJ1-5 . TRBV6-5 CASRSTSNQPQHF TGTGCCAGCAGGTCAACTAGCAATCAGCCCCAGCATTTT
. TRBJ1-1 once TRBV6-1 CASSSKVPPTEAFF TGTGCCAGCAGCTCGAAGGTTCCGCCCACTGAAGCTTTCTTT
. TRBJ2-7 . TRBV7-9 CASSPGTPSYEQYF TGTGCCAGCAGCCCCGGGACGCCCTCCTACGAGCAGTACTTC
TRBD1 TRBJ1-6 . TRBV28 CASSPGQGGGSPLHF TGTGCCAGCAGTCCGGGACAGGGGGGGGGTTCACCCCTCCACTTT
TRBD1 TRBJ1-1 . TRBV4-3 CASSQEWTGAWNTEAFF TGCGCCAGCAGCCAAGAGTGGACAGGGGCCTGGAACACTGAAGCTTTCTTT
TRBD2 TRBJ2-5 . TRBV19 CASSRGLAGETQYF TGTGCCAGTAGTAGAGGACTAGCGGGAGAGACCCAGTACTTC
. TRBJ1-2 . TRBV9 CASSVDDTPFPYGYTF TGTGCCAGCAGCGTAGATGATACCCCGTTTCCCTATGGCTACACCTTC
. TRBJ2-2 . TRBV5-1 CASTPLTGNTGELFF TGCGCCAGCACACCGTTGACAGGGAACACCGGGGAGCTGTTTTTT
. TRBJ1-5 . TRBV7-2 CASSLSHRSNQPQHF TGTGCCAGCAGCTTATCCCACCGCAGCAATCAGCCCCAGCATTTT
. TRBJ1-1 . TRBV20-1 CSARRTSEAFF TGCAGTGCTAGACGGACATCCGAAGCTTTCTTT
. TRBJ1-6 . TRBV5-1 CASSALVGGDSPLHF TGCGCCAGCAGCGCCCTCGTCGGGGGCGATTCACCCCTCCACTTT
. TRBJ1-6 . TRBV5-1 CASSLASRSSYNSPLHF TGCGCCAGCAGCTTGGCCTCCAGGAGCTCCTATAATTCACCCCTCCACTTT
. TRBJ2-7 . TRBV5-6 CASSPITGETPYEQYF TGTGCCAGCAGCCCTATTACGGGAGAGACCCCATACGAGCAGTACTTC
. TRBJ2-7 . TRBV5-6 CASSLGLGEALEQYF TGTGCCAGCAGCTTGGGGCTGGGGGAGGCTCTCGAGCAGTACTTC
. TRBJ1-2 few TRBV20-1 CSAPTLYGYTF TGCAGTGCCCCGACCCTCTATGGCTACACCTTC
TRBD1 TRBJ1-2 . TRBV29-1 CSVETGSKGYTF TGCAGCGTGGAGACAGGGTCGAAAGGCTACACCTTC
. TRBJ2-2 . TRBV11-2 CASSLGGLRGTGELFF TGTGCCAGCAGCTTGGGAGGCTTAAGAGGGACCGGGGAGCTGTTTTTT
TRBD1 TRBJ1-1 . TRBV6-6 CASSRGRQGRSEAFF TGTGCCAGCAGTCGCGGGAGACAGGGAAGGTCTGAAGCTTTCTTT
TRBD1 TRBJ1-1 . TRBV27 CATISGTAMNTEAFF TGTGCCACCATTTCCGGGACAGCTATGAACACTGAAGCTTTCTTT
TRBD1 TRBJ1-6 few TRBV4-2 CASSQETGTDNSPLHF TGTGCCAGCAGCCAAGAAACCGGGACAGATAATTCACCCCTCCACTTT
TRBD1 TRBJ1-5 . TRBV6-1 CASRAPGGKGQPQHF TGTGCCAGCAGGGCTCCAGGGGGAAAGGGGCAGCCCCAGCATTTT